Each of the 31 T cell receptor beta chains below was sequenced from the same sample in a study of cytomegalovirus exposure and HLA in healthy donors. Both 60 Vbeta primers and 13 Jbeta primers went into the PCR. Libraries were prepared by immunoSEQ multiplex PCR; TCRdb keeps only in-frame clonotypes and omits some of them. The table has 150,000 to 200,000 clones, around 80% seen once. Input material: PBMCs. The source is a woman in her 40s in good health and CMV-seropositive.

This sequence joins TRBV27 and TRBJ1-1; TRBD1 is a possible D gene (6 bases). Germline values: CDR1 MNHEY, CDR2 SMNVEV (reference sequence). This CDR3 region has 15 residues. Deletions cut 7 bases from V and 3 bases from J, with 18 bases between. The CDR3 spells CASTPTPGQYTEAFF. The CDR3 DNA follows: TGTGCCAGCACCCCCACCCCCGGACAGTACACTGAAGCTTTCTTT.

This clone has only one observation. The chain has TRBV7-2 and TRBJ2-4; a weak D match, TRBD2 (6 bases). Germline CDR1 reads SGHTA; CDR2 reads FQGNSA. Trimming left V 5 bases short and J 0 bases short, with 20 bases between. The CDR3 has 18 amino acids. The CDR3: CASSPMRGEDIAKNIQYF. The DNA for the CDR3 is TGTGCCAGCAGCCCAATGCGTGGGGAGGATATAGCCAAAAACATTCAGTACTTC.

This clone was detected only a few times. The J gene is TRBJ1-1, the V gene TRBV7-9, with unresolved D. The germline V and J ends were trimmed by 4 bases and 2 bases, with 14 bases remaining between them. The V gene's germline CDR1 is SEHNR and CDR2 FQNEAQ (reference sequence). The CDR3 runs 15 residues. The CDR3 region is CASSSPWRANTEAFF. The CDR3 nucleotides read TGTGCCAGCAGCTCCCCCTGGAGAGCCAACACTGAAGCTTTCTTT.

The genes are TRBV7-8 and TRBJ1-5; 10 nucleotides agree with TRBD1. The CDR3 length is 15 residues. The germline gives CDR1 SGHVS, CDR2 FQNEAQ. V was clipped by 5 bases and J by 2 bases; unmatched bases: 3. In DNA, the CDR3 is TGTGCCAGCAGCCTCGGGACAGGGGGCAATCAGCCCCAGCATTTT. This gives the protein CASSLGTGGNQPQHF.

This clone was detected a few times. V usage is TRBV2 and J usage is TRBJ2-2, with TRBD2 matching over 9 bases. The junction had 2 bases not matched to a gene; V was cut back by 6 bases and J by 0 bases. Germline V gene sequence: CDR1 SNHLY, CDR2 FYNNEI. This CDR3 is built from 15 residues. This CDR3 reads CASREREANTGELFF. The CDR3 DNA follows: TGTGCCAGCAGAGAGCGGGAGGCGAACACCGGGGAGCTGTTTTTT. Using reference TRBV2 and TRBJ2-2 for the parts outside the CDR3, the full variable domain is EPEVTQTPSHQVTQMGQEVILRCVPISNHLYFYWYRQILGQKVEFLVSFYNNEISEKSEIFDDQFSVERPDGSNFTLKIRSTKLEDSAMYFCASREREANTGELFFGEGSRLTVL.

J is TRBJ2-1 and V is TRBV29-1; maybe TRBD2 (6 bases). CDR3 length equals 14 residues. Germline V lookup: CDR1 SQVTM, CDR2 ANQGSEA. V was cut by 6 bases and J by 6 bases, with 18 bases left in between. CDR3 region: CSVHLGTGSNEQFF. In DNA form, the CDR3 reads TGCAGCGTCCATCTCGGCACCGGGAGCAATGAGCAGTTCTTC.

This clone has just a few counts. V is TRBV29-1 and J is TRBJ2-3; TRBD1 is a possible D gene (8 bases). The CDR3 is 14 amino acids. CDR1 and CDR2 (germline): SQVTM, ANQGSEA. V shed 7 bases and J shed 4 bases, with 18 bases lying between them. The CDR3 protein is CSAVRGLAADTQYF. CDR3 coding DNA: TGCAGCGCCGTCAGGGGGCTAGCGGCAGATACGCAGTATTTT.

This clone appeared a single time. The V call is TRBV5-6, the J call TRBJ1-6; D is unclear. Trimming shortened V by 0 bases and J by 8 bases, and 9 bases separated the two germline ends. Germline loops: CDR1 SGHDT, CDR2 YYEEEE. The CDR3 spans 14 residues. CDR3 in amino acids: CASSLGTDDSPLHF. In nucleotides, the CDR3 is TGTGCCAGCAGCTTGGGCACAGATGATTCACCCCTCCACTTT.

The chain couples TRBV10-3 to TRBJ1-1; 7 nucleotides match TRBD1. This CDR3 region has 14 residues. The trim removed 8 bases at V and 5 bases at J, leaving 11 bases unmatched. Germline V gene lookup returns CDR1 ENHRY and CDR2 SYGVKD. The CDR3: CAIVSEKGATEAFF. The CDR3 bases are TGTGCCATCGTATCAGAGAAGGGGGCAACTGAAGCTTTCTTT.

This clone was picked up a small number of times. The genes are TRBV6-1 and TRBJ2-5; 8 nucleotides agree with TRBD1. With 2 bases clipped from V and 3 bases from J, the junction kept 2 bases outside the gene matches. The germline V gene has CDR1 MNHNS and CDR2 SASEGT. The CDR3 is 14 amino acids. CDR3 loop: CASSELQGEETQYF. DNA for the CDR3: TGTGCCAGCAGTGAACTACAGGGGGAAGAGACCCAGTACTTC.

About this clone: The identical CDR3 is also encoded by other nucleotide sequences in the sample. V gene TRBV27 combines with J gene TRBJ2-5; D possibly corresponds to TRBD1 (5 bases). With 5 bases removed from V and 5 bases from J, the gap between germline ends came to 18 bases. Germline CDR1 is MNHEY and CDR2 is SMNVEV (reference sequence). The CDR3 is made up of 15 amino acids. As DNA, the CDR3 is TGTGCCAGCAGTCCCTCGGCAGGGTTGGGTGAGACCCAGTACTTC. Amino acids: CASSPSAGLGETQYF.

The V and J genes are TRBV11-2 and TRBJ1-4, with a tentative D call TRBD1 (6 bases). This CDR3 region has 15 residues. Trimming left V 6 bases short and J 5 bases short, with 16 bases between. Germline CDR1 reads SGHAT; CDR2 reads FQNNGV. The CDR3 sequence: CASRDGTSENEKLFF. The CDR3 DNA is TGTGCCAGCAGAGACGGGACAAGCGAGAATGAAAAACTGTTTTTT.

CDR3 region: CAWSVHGTGSGEQYF. CDR3 coding DNA: TGTGCCTGGAGTGTACACGGGACAGGGTCGGGTGAGCAGTACTTC. This chain connects TRBV30 to TRBJ2-7, with 9 positions matching TRBD1. The V gene end was trimmed by 0 bases and the J gene end by 7 bases; junction bases not matched to a gene: 10. Germline values: CDR1 GTSNPN, CDR2 SVGIG (reference sequence). There are 15 residues in the CDR3.

The chain carries TRBV7-2 and TRBJ2-1, with TRBD2 matching 10 bases. Germline CDR1 is SGHTA and CDR2 is FQGNSA. Germline trimming cut 7 bases from V and 4 bases from J; bases unmatched to any gene: 4. The CDR3 length is 14 residues. The CDR3 loop reads CASTRTSGYNEQFF. Here the CDR3 DNA reads TGTGCCAGCACCCGGACTAGCGGATACAATGAGCAGTTCTTC. Using reference TRBV7-2 and TRBJ2-1 for the parts outside the CDR3, the full variable domain is GAGVSQSPSNKVTEKGKDVELRCDPISGHTALYWYRQSLGQGLEFLIYFQGNSAPDKSGLPSDRFSAERTGGSVSTLTIQRTQQEDSAVYLCASTRTSGYNEQFFGPGTRLTVL.

The chain employs TRBV21-1 and TRBJ2-7; the DNA was not used to check the table's D call, TRBD1. TRBV21-1 is labeled a pseudogene. The CDR3 extends over 19 amino acids. This chain's CDR3 is CASSTMTGTGPDGSYEQYF. The CDR3 bases are TGTGCCAGCAGCACAATGACCGGGACAGGTCCAGACGGGTCCTACGAGCAGTACTTC.

About this clone itself: An end of the junction differs from the germline gene, which may be a read error. The rearrangement uses TRBV7-2 and TRBJ2-3, with a possible D match to TRBD2 (5 bases). The CDR3 spans 13 residues. CDR1 SGHTA and CDR2 FQGNSA come from the germline V gene. This CDR3 reads CASSLAPSDTQYF. The CDR3 region has the DNA TGTGCCAGCAGCCTAGCCCCTTCCGATACGCAGTATTTT.

Of note for this clone: A far larger clone is one nucleotide away, so this likely arose from a read error. The chain joins TRBV28 to TRBJ2-7; 10 bases are shared with TRBD1. CDR1 MDHEN and CDR2 SYDVKM come from the germline V gene. The CDR3 is made up of 14 amino acids. J gave up 7 bases and V 6 bases, and 9 bases lay outside the gene matches. Here the CDR3 reads CASRTGTGAHEQYF. CDR3 DNA: TGTGCCAGCAGAACCGGGACAGGGGCCCATGAGCAGTACTTC.

The rearrangement uses TRBV7-2 and TRBJ2-5; D gene unclear. Per the germline V gene, CDR1 is SGHTA and CDR2 is FQGNSA. V was clipped by 2 bases and J by 5 bases, with 6 bases between them. The CDR3 runs 12 residues. CDR3 loop: CASSLLSETQYF. As DNA, the CDR3 is TGTGCCAGCAGCTTACTATCTGAGACCCAGTACTTC.

This clone was seen only a few times. CDR3 loop: CASSGSGGKNEQYF. CDR3 nucleotides: TGTGCCAGCAGTGGGTCGGGGGGCAAAAACGAGCAGTACTTC. This chain links TRBV6-1 with TRBJ2-7; D is possibly TRBD2 (7 bases). The CDR3 has 14 amino acids. Germline lookup yields CDR1 MNHNS and CDR2 SASEGT. Trimming stripped 4 bases from V and 5 bases from J, with 15 bases between.

The rearrangement joins TRBV28 to TRBJ2-7; 7 positions agree with TRBD1. The germline V gene has CDR1 MDHEN and CDR2 SYDVKM. The trim removed 5 bases at V and 1 base at J, leaving 11 bases unmatched. The CDR3 loop spans 16 amino acids. CDR3 region: CASSPHPQGWSYEQYF. The CDR3 region has the DNA TGTGCCAGCAGTCCCCATCCACAGGGGTGGTCCTACGAGCAGTACTTC.

V is TRBV19 and J is TRBJ2-1; a weak D match, TRBD1 (6 bases). V lost 0 bases and J lost 5, with 14 bases in between. This CDR3 has 16 amino acids. CDR1 and CDR2 from the germline V gene are LNHDA and SQIVND (reference sequence). The CDR3 loop reads CASSIDRVGGHNEQFF. The CDR3 DNA reads as TGTGCCAGTAGTATAGATCGGGTAGGGGGTCACAATGAGCAGTTCTTC.

This rearrangement joins TRBV9 to TRBJ2-1; TRBD1 aligns across 7 bases. The CDR3 extends over 15 amino acids. Germline V gives CDR1 SGDLS, CDR2 YYNGEE. V was clipped by 2 bases and J by 4 bases; unmatched bases: 6. The CDR3 loop is CASSVAGTAYNEQFF. Written as DNA, the CDR3 is TGTGCCAGCAGCGTCGCCGGGACAGCGTACAATGAGCAGTTCTTC. The full variable domain, completed using reference TRBV9 and TRBJ2-1, is DSGVTQTPKHLITATGQRVTLRCSPRSGDLSVYWYQQSLDQGLQFLIQYYNGEERAKGNILERFSAQQFPDLHSELNLSSLELGDSALYFCASSVAGTAYNEQFFGPGTRLTVL.

The genes are TRBV12-5 and TRBJ2-1; 8 positions agree with TRBD2. V was pared by 1 base and J by 5 bases, with 4 bases of the junction left unmatched. This CDR3 contains 15 residues. The germline V gene has CDR1 LGHNT and CDR2 FRNRAP. CDR3 protein: CASGLGGLVDNEQFF. The CDR3 coding sequence is TGTGCTAGTGGTTTGGGGGGACTAGTGGACAATGAGCAGTTCTTC.

In its sample, this clone was seen a few times. This sequence joins TRBV2 and TRBJ1-1; 7 nucleotides align to TRBD1. Germline assignment: CDR1 SNHLY and CDR2 FYNNEI. The V segment lost 3 bases and the J segment 3 bases; nucleotides outside the gene matches: 4. This CDR3 has 14 amino acids. The CDR3 spells CASSDGTEDTEAFF. CDR3 in DNA: TGTGCCAGCAGTGACGGGACAGAGGACACTGAAGCTTTCTTT.

CDR3 bases: TGTGCCAGCAGTTCATATGGGACAGGGAGTATCGGCTACACCTTC. As protein: CASSSYGTGSIGYTF. The chain links TRBV28 to TRBJ1-2; 9 bases match TRBD1. V shed 4 bases, J shed 8 bases, and the junction held 11 bases outside the gene matches. In germline, CDR1 is MDHEN, CDR2 SYDVKM. The CDR3 sequence is 15 residues long.

CDR3 residues: CASSVESDRENEKLFF. The DNA of the CDR3 is TGTGCCAGCAGCGTAGAATCCGACAGGGAGAATGAAAAACTGTTTTTT. The rearrangement joins TRBV9 to TRBJ1-4; 7 bases line up with TRBD1. The CDR3 is 16 residues long. V lost 0 bases, J lost 5 bases, and 7 bases stayed unmatched. Germline lookup yields CDR1 SGDLS and CDR2 YYNGEE. Variable domain in full (rest from reference TRBV9 and TRBJ1-4): DSGVTQTPKHLITATGQRVTLRCSPRSGDLSVYWYQQSLDQGLQFLIQYYNGEERAKGNILERFSAQQFPDLHSELNLSSLELGDSALYFCASSVESDRENEKLFFGSGTQLSVL.

This chain connects TRBV5-6 to TRBJ2-6; TRBD1 agrees at 8 bases. There are 18 residues in the CDR3. Germline assignment: CDR1 SGHDT and CDR2 YYEEEE. J lost 2 bases, V lost 1 base, and 8 bases had no gene match. The CDR3 loop reads CASSLTTGATAGANVLTF. CDR3 bases: TGTGCCAGCAGCTTGACGACAGGGGCGACTGCTGGGGCCAACGTCCTGACTTTC.

In DNA, the CDR3 is TGTGCCATCAGGGGACAGCAAAACACTGAAGCTTTCTTT. Its protein is CAIRGQQNTEAFF. The V gene is TRBV10-3, the J gene TRBJ1-1; 7 bases are shared with TRBD1. The CDR3 spans 13 residues. Per germline, CDR1 ENHRY and CDR2 SYGVKD. V lost 6 bases to trimming and J lost 2 bases; unmatched junction nucleotides: 3.

This clone turned up a few times. The chain links TRBV5-1 to TRBJ2-2; D remains ambiguous. This CDR3 spans 15 amino acids. Germline CDR1 reads SGHRS; CDR2 reads YFSETQ. V was shortened by 0 bases and J by 5 bases, with 11 bases between the two germline ends. The CDR3 region has the DNA TGCGCCAGCAGCTTGGGAGACTTATTTACCGGGGAGCTGTTTTTT. Protein: CASSLGDLFTGELFF.

The chain is built from TRBV27 and TRBJ2-1; TRBD1 matches 11 bases. CDR1 is MNHEY, CDR2 SMNVEV, per germline (reference sequence). This CDR3 region has 15 residues. V lost 1 base and J lost 6; bases outside the gene matches: 2. CDR3 nucleotides: TGTGCCAGCAGTTTATGGGGGACAGGGGGCAATGAGCAGTTCTTC. Protein: CASSLWGTGGNEQFF.

This clone was seen once. The genes are TRBV30 and TRBJ2-7; possibly TRBD1 for D (7 bases). Germline CDR1 GTSNPN, CDR2 SVGIG (reference sequence). CDR3 length: 14 amino acids. V was clipped by 7 bases and J by 6 bases, with 22 bases between them. The CDR3 region has the DNA TGTGCCTTGAATCACAGGGGACGGAGGGGCGAGCAGTACTTC. Translating gives CALNHRGRRGEQYF.